Listed below are T cell receptor beta chains from one sample, sequenced in a study of blood T cell repertoires in COVID-19. The method was immunoSEQ multiplex PCR; TCRdb's version includes in-frame clones alone and lacks a portion of them. Here the sample spans about 180,000 clones, roughly 89% being singletons. Sample: PBMCs or T cells enriched from blood (not recorded which). Receptors were obtained from a woman aged 35 to 49 with acute COVID-19. CDR3s include the opening cysteine and the closing phenylalanine or tryptophan. Each record gives: clone size, D gene, V gene, CDR3 length, J gene, CDR3 protein, CDR3 DNA. The D gene is left open where the match is weak. Size tells how often a clone was seen (once, few, many) or the class of an expanded clone, and some rows leave it out.

abundance: NA
d_gene: NA
v_gene: TRBV5-1
len: 11
j_gene: TRBJ2-1
CDR3aa: CASGTSNEQFF
CDR3nt: TGCGCCAGCGGGACATCAAATGAGCAGTTCTTC

abundance: NA
d_gene: TRBD2
v_gene: TRBV4-3
len: 15
j_gene: TRBJ2-3
CDR3aa: CASSGLAASTDTQYF
CDR3nt: TGCGCCAGCAGCGGACTAGCTGCTAGCACAGATACGCAGTATTTT

abundance: NA
d_gene: TRBD1
v_gene: TRBV28
len: 16
j_gene: TRBJ2-1
CDR3aa: CASSPLDRFERGEQFF
CDR3nt: TGTGCCAGCAGTCCCCTGGACAGGTTTGAACGAGGTGAGCAGTTCTTC

abundance: NA
d_gene: NA
v_gene: TRBV2
len: 15
j_gene: TRBJ2-2
CDR3aa: CASSPQSANTGELFF
CDR3nt: TGTGCCAGCAGTCCACAATCAGCGAACACCGGGGAGCTGTTTTTT

abundance: NA
d_gene: NA
v_gene: TRBV12-3/TRBV12-4
len: 13
j_gene: TRBJ2-2
CDR3aa: CASTTRETGELFF
CDR3nt: TGTGCCAGCACAACTCGGGAAACCGGGGAGCTGTTTTTT

abundance: NA
d_gene: NA
v_gene: TRBV27
len: 17
j_gene: TRBJ1-5
CDR3aa: CASSLLGGPGSNQPQHF
CDR3nt: TGTGCCAGCAGTTTATTGGGGGGTCCGGGATCGAATCAGCCCCAGCATTTT

abundance: NA
d_gene: TRBD1
v_gene: TRBV5-1
len: 14
j_gene: TRBJ1-2
CDR3aa: CASSLGQENYGYTF
CDR3nt: TGCGCCAGCAGCCTGGGACAGGAGAACTATGGCTACACCTTC

abundance: NA
d_gene: TRBD1
v_gene: TRBV5-1
len: 16
j_gene: TRBJ2-2
CDR3aa: CASSRTWDRGTGELFF
CDR3nt: TGCGCCAGCAGCAGGACCTGGGACAGGGGCACCGGGGAGCTGTTTTTT

abundance: few
d_gene: NA
v_gene: TRBV18
len: 14
j_gene: TRBJ1-6
CDR3aa: CASSGTTRNSPLHF
CDR3nt: TGTGCCAGCTCAGGGACAACTAGGAATTCACCCCTCCACTTT

abundance: NA
d_gene: NA
v_gene: TRBV3-1/TRBV3-2
len: 13
j_gene: TRBJ2-1
CDR3aa: CASSQFLYNEQFF
CDR3nt: TGTGCCAGCAGCCAGTTCCTCTACAATGAGCAGTTCTTC

abundance: NA
d_gene: NA
v_gene: TRBV15
len: 16
j_gene: TRBJ2-7
CDR3aa: CATSSGGRNGSYEQYF
CDR3nt: TGTGCCACCAGCAGCGGGGGGCGGAATGGTTCCTACGAGCAGTACTTC

abundance: few
d_gene: TRBD2
v_gene: TRBV7-9
len: 15
j_gene: TRBJ2-1
CDR3aa: CASSLIAGVGNEQFF
CDR3nt: TGTGCCAGCAGCTTAATAGCGGGAGTTGGCAATGAGCAGTTCTTC

abundance: once
d_gene: TRBD2
v_gene: TRBV7-2
len: 16
j_gene: TRBJ2-1
CDR3aa: CASSPPGTSGADEQFF
CDR3nt: TGTGCCAGCAGCCCACCCGGGACTAGCGGGGCGGATGAGCAGTTCTTC

abundance: few
d_gene: NA
v_gene: TRBV18
len: 15
j_gene: TRBJ1-1
CDR3aa: CASSPRGQLNTEAFF
CDR3nt: TGTGCCAGCTCACCACGTGGACAACTCAACACTGAAGCTTTCTTT

abundance: NA
d_gene: NA
v_gene: TRBV11-2
len: 17
j_gene: TRBJ2-7
CDR3aa: CASSLELGAPKFYEQYF
CDR3nt: TGTGCCAGCAGCTTAGAGTTGGGGGCACCAAAATTCTACGAGCAGTACTTC

abundance: few
d_gene: NA
v_gene: TRBV30
len: 15
j_gene: TRBJ1-6
CDR3aa: CAWSGRVRVNSPLHF
CDR3nt: TGTGCCTGGAGTGGGAGAGTCAGGGTGAATTCACCCCTCCACTTT

abundance: NA
d_gene: NA
v_gene: TRBV29-1
len: 15
j_gene: TRBJ2-7
CDR3aa: CSVSPGAGASYEQYF
CDR3nt: TGCAGCGTGAGTCCAGGTGCGGGGGCCTCCTACGAGCAGTACTTC